These 5 T cell receptor beta chains were sequenced from one sample in a study of OX40 agonist ivuxolimab in advanced cancers. Data came from immunoSEQ multiplex PCR; TCRdb stores just in-frame clones and leaves some out. Here the sample spans 55,000 to 65,000 clones, approximately 89% being singletons. Sequencing was performed on CD4+ or CD8+ T cells sorted from blood, taken in a trial of the OX40 agonist ivuxolimab. The receptors stem from an adult with an advanced solid tumor such as melanoma, head and neck, liver or kidney cancer.

This chain uses TRBV28 with TRBJ2-1, with 8 bases identical to TRBD2. V lost 7 bases, J lost 3 bases, and 8 bases stayed unmatched. CDR3 size: 15 residues. CDR1 is MDHEN and CDR2 is SYDVKM in the germline V gene. DNA of the CDR3: TGTGCCAGCAACACAAACGGGGGGGGCTACAATGAGCAGTTCTTC. Translated: CASNTNGGGYNEQFF. The full variable domain, with the rest looked up from reference TRBV28 and TRBJ2-1, is DVKVTQSSRYLVKRTGEKVFLECVQDMDHENMFWYRQDPGLGLRLIYFSYDVKMKEKGDIPEGYSVSREKKERFSLILESASTNQTSMYLCASNTNGGGYNEQFFGPGTRLTVL.

The V and J genes are TRBV4-2 and TRBJ1-4; 7 bases align to TRBD1. The CDR3 has 16 residues. After removal of 4 bases from V and 0 bases from J, the junction contained 5 bases not matched to a gene. Germline V gene sequence: CDR1 LGHNA, CDR2 YNFKEQ. CDR3 coding DNA: TGTGCCAGCAGCCCTCTGACAGGGACAACTAATGAAAAACTGTTTTTT. It is translated as CASSPLTGTTNEKLFF.

This chain joins TRBV7-2 and TRBJ2-1; 7 bases agree with TRBD2. Germline trimming cut 5 bases from V and 4 bases from J; bases unmatched to any gene: 11. The germline CDR1 and CDR2 sequences are SGHTA and FQGNSA. CDR3 length equals 16 residues. The CDR3 DNA follows: TGTGCCAGCAGCCGGGGACTACCCCCGCAATACAATGAGCAGTTCTTC. The encoded protein is CASSRGLPPQYNEQFF.

This chain uses TRBV19 with TRBJ1-3; D not resolved. The germline V gene encodes CDR1 LNHDA and CDR2 SQIVND (reference sequence). V shed 3 bases and J shed 0 bases, with 6 bases lying between them. The CDR3 has 14 amino acids. The CDR3 region has the DNA TGTGCCAGTAGTATCTCGGCCTCTGGAAACACCATATATTTT. It translates to CASSISASGNTIYF.

The gene calls are TRBV5-1 and TRBJ2-5, with 7 bases matching TRBD1. The J call is doubtful: the DNA matches TRBJ2-7 better. The germline V gene encodes CDR1 SGHRS and CDR2 YFSETQ. The CDR3 has 15 amino acids. The CDR3 spells CASSPLGGQIYEQYF. CDR3 coding DNA: TGCGCCAGCAGCCCACTTGGGGGACAGATCTACGAGCAGTACTTC.